This entry is about one T cell receptor beta chain. The ends were cut back, 8 bases at V and 1 base at J, with 11 bases in the middle. Germline V gene sequence: CDR1 KGHSH, CDR2 LQKENI. The CDR3 runs to 13 residues. Method: immunoSEQ multiplex PCR; TCRdb's copy keeps in-frame clones and lacks some. Of under 250,000 clones in the sample, 83% were seen once. This sample was included in a study of blood T cell repertoires in COVID-19. The specimen was peripheral blood. The source is a woman aged 45 to 65 with acute or convalescent COVID-19. The gene calls are TRBV18 and TRBJ1-1; D gene unclear. The chain's CDR3 is CASRTGANTEAFF. The DNA for the CDR3 is TGTGCCAGCCGAACGGGAGCGAACACTGAAGCTTTCTTT.